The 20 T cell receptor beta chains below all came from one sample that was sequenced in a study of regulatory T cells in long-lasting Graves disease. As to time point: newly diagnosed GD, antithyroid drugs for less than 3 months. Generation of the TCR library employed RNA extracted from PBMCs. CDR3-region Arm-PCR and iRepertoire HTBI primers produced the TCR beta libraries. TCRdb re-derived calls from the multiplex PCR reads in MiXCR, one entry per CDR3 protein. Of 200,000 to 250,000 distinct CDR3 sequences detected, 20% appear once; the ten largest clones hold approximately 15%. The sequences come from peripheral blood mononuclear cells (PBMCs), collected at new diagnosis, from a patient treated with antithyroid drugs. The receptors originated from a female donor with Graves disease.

The CDR3 sequence: CASSLADRGIYEQYF. CDR3 coding DNA: TGCGCCAGCAGCTTGGCCGACAGGGGGATATACGAGCAGTACTTC. The rearrangement links TRBV5-1 to TRBJ2-7, with 9 bases lining up with TRBD1. Germline V gene lookup returns CDR1 SGHRS and CDR2 YFSETQ. The CDR3 extends over 15 amino acids. With 0 bases clipped from V and 4 bases from J, the junction kept 5 bases outside the gene matches. Based on the CDR3 plus reference TRBV5-1 and TRBJ2-7, the full variable domain is KAGVTQTPRYLIKTRGQQVTLSCSPISGHRSVSWYQQTPGQGLQFLFEYFSETQRNKGNFPGRFSGRQFSNSRSEMNVSTLELGDSALYLCASSLADRGIYEQYFGPGTRLTVT.

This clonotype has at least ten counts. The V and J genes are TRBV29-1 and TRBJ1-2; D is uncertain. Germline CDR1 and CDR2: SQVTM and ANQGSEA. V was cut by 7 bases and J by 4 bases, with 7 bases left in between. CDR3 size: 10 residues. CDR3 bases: TGCAGCGCCCTCAGCTATGGCTACACCTTC. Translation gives CSALSYGYTF.

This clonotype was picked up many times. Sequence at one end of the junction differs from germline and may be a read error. The CDR3 sequence is CSARNPAGQGLSF. CDR3 DNA: TGCAGTGCTCGAAACCCGGCCGGACAGGGCCTGAGCTTT. The rearrangement uses TRBV20-1 and TRBJ1-5; TRBD1 matches 8 bases. Per germline, CDR1 DFQATT and CDR2 SNEGSKA (reference sequence). CDR3 length: 13 amino acids.

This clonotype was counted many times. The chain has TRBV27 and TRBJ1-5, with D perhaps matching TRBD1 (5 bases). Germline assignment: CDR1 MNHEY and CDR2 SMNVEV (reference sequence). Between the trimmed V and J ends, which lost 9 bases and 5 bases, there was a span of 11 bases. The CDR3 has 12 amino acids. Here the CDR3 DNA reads TGTGCCAGTCAACAAGGGGATCAGCCCCAGCATTTT. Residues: CASQQGDQPQHF.

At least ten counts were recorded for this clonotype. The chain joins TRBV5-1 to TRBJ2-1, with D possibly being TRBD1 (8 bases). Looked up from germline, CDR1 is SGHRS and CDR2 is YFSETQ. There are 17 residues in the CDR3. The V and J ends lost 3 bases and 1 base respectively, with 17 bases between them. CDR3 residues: CASSSYKQGGSYNEQFF. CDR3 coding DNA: TGCGCCAGCAGCTCGTACAAACAGGGGGGGTCCTACAATGAGCAGTTCTTC.

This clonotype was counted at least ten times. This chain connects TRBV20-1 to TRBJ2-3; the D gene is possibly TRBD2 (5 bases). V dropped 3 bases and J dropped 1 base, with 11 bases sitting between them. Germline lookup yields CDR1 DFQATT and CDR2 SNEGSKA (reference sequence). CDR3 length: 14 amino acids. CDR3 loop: CSASPFSGTDTQYF. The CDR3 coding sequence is TGCAGTGCTAGCCCCTTTAGCGGCACAGATACGCAGTATTTT.

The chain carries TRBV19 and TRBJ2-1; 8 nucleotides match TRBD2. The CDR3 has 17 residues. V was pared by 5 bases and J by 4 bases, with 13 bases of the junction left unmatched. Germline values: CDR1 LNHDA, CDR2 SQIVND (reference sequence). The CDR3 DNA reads TGTGCCAGTAGTCCCCAACCTACTAGCGGCCCATACAATGAGCAGTTCTTC. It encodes CASSPQPTSGPYNEQFF.

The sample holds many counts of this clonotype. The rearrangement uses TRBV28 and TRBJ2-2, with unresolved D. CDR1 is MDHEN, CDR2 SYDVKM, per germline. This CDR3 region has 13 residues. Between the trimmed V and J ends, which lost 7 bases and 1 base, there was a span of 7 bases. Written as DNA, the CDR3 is TGTGCCAGCATACAGCTGAACACCGGGGAGCTGTTTTTT. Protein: CASIQLNTGELFF.

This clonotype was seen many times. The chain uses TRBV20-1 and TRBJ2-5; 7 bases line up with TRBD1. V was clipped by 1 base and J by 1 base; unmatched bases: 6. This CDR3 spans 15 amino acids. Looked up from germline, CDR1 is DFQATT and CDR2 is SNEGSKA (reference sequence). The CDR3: CSARGGWDSQETQYF. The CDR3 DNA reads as TGCAGTGCTAGAGGAGGGTGGGACAGCCAAGAGACCCAGTACTTC.

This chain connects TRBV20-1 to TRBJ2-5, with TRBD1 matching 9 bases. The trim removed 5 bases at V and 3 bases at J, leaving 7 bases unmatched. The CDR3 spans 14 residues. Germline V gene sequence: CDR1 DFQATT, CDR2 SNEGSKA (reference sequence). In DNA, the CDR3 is TGCAGTGCTCCGCCGACAGGGGGTGAAGAGACCCAGTACTTC. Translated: CSAPPTGGEETQYF.

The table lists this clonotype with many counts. CDR3: CASDSPNQPQHF. In nucleotides, the CDR3 is TGTGCCAGCGACAGCCCCAATCAGCCCCAGCATTTT. This chain uses TRBV2 with TRBJ1-5, with D perhaps matching TRBD1 (5 bases). This CDR3 spans 12 amino acids. CDR1 and CDR2 (germline): SNHLY, FYNNEI. Trimming shortened V by 8 bases and J by 3 bases, and 8 bases separated the two germline ends.

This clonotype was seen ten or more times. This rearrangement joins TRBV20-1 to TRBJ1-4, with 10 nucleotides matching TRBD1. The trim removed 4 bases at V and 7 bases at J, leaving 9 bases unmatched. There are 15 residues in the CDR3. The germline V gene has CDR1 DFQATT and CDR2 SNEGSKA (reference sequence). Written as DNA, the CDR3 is TGCAGTGCTACCGTCGGGACAGGGGTTAGTGAAAAACTGTTTTTT. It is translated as CSATVGTGVSEKLFF.

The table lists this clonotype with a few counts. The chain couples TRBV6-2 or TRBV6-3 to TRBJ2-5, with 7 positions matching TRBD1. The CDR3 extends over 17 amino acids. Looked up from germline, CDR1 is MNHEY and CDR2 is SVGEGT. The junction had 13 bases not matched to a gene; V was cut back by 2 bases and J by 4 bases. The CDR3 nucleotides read TGTGCCAGCAGTTACATTTTCGAGGGACAGCACCGAGAGACCCAGTACTTC. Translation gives CASSYIFEGQHRETQYF.

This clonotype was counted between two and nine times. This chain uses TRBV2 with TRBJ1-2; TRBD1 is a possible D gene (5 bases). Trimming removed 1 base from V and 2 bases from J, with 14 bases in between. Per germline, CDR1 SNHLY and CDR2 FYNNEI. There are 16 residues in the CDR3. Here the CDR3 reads CASSEVLGEINYGYTF. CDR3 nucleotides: TGTGCCAGCAGTGAAGTTTTAGGGGAAATCAACTATGGCTACACCTTC.

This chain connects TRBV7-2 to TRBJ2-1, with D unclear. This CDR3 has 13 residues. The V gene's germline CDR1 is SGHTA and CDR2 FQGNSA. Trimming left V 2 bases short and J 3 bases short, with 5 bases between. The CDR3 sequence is CASSLMGYNEQFF. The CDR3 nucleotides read TGTGCCAGCAGCTTAATGGGCTACAATGAGCAGTTCTTC.

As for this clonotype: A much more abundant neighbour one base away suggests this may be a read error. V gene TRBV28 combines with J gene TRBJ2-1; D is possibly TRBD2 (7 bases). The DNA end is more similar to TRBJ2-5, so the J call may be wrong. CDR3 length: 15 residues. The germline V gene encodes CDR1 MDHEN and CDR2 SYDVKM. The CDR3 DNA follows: TGTGCCAGCAGTCTCTCCCCGGGGGGCAACGGGGCCCAGTACTTC. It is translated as CASSLSPGGNGAQYF.

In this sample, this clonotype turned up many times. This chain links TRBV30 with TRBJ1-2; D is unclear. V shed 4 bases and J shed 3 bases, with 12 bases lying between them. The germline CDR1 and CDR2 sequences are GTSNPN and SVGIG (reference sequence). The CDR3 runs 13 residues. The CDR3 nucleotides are TGTGCCTGGACCCCGGGCCCTCACTATGGCTACACCTTC. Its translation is CAWTPGPHYGYTF. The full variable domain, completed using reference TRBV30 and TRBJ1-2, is SQTIHQWPATLVQPVGSPLSLECTVEGTSNPNLYWYRQAAGRGLQLLFYSVGIGQISSEVPQNLSASRPQDRQFILSSKKLLLSDSGFYLCAWTPGPHYGYTFGSGTRLTVV.

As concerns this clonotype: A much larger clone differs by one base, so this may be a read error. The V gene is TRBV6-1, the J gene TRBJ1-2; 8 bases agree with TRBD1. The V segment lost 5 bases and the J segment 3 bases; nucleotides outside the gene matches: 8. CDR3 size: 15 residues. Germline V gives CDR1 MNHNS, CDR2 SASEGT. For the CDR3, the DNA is TGTGCCAGCAGTCCGAGCGGACAGGGAGACTATGGCTACACCTTC. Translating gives CASSPSGQGDYGYTF.

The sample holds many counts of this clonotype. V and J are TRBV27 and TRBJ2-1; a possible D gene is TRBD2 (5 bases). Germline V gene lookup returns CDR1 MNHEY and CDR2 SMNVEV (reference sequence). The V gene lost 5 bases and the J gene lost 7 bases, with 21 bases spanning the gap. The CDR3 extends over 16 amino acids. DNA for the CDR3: TGTGCCAGCAGTGAAGCGCTAGCCGGGAATTGGAATGAGCAGTTCTTC. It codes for CASSEALAGNWNEQFF.

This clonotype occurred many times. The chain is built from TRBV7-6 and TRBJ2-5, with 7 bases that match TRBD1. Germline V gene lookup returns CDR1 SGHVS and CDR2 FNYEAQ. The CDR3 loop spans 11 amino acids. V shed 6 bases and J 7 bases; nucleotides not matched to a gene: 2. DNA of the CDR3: TGTGCCAGCAGTCGACAGGGGACCCAGTACTTC. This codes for CASSRQGTQYF.